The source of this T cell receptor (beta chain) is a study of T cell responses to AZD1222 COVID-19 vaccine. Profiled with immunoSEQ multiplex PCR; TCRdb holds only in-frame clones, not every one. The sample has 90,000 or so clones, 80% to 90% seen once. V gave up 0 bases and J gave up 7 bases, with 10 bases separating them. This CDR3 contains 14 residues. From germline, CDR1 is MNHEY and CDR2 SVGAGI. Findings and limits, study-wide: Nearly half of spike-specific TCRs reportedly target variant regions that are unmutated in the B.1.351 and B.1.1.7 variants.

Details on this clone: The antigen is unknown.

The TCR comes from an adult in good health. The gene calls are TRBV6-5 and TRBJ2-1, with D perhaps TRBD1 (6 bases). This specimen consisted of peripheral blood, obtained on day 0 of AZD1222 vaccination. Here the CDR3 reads CASSYSSGANEQFF. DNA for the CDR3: TGTGCCAGCAGTTACTCGTCAGGGGCGAATGAGCAGTTCTTC.